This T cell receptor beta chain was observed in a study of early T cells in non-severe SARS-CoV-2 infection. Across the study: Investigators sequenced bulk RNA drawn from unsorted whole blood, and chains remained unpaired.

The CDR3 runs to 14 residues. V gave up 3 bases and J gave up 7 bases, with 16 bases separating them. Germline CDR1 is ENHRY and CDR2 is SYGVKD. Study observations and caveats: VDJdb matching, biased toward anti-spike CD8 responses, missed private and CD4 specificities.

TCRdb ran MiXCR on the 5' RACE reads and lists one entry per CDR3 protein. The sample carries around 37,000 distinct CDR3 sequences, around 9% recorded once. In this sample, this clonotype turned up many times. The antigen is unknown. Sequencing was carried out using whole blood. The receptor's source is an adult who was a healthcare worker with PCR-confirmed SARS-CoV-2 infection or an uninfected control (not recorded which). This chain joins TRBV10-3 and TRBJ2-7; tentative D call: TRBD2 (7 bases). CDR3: CAISDSGGSREQYF. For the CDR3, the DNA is TGTGCCATCAGTGACTCGGGGGGCTCTCGGGAGCAGTACTTC.